A few counts support the clone carrying this T cell receptor (beta chain). What it binds is not known. V was clipped by 3 bases and J by 7 bases, with 9 bases between them. Germline assignment: CDR1 DFQATT and CDR2 SNEGSKA (reference sequence). This CDR3 contains 11 residues. In each sample, at least 7 million PBMCs were isolated. The record originates from a study of blood T cells in healthy people across ages. Overall study results and limits: The unknown donor CMV status may have confounded expanded clonotype changes. The authors considered diversity estimates from one million T cells to be underestimates.

The use of a sample-barcoded 5' primer and a J-beta primer mix characterized a second PCR of roughly 6 to 11 cycles. The template-switch adaptor, which had 12 random nucleotides, put a tag on each cDNA molecule. TCRdb re-analysed the 5' RACE reads in MiXCR, keeping a single row per CDR3 protein. The data show roughly 800,000 distinct CDR3 sequences, 35% to 40% seen once. The chain has TRBV20-1 and TRBJ1-2; D uncertain. The sequencing sample was made of blood. This receptor was taken from a man in his late teens or twenties in good health. The CDR3 loop is CSASARGGYTF. CDR3 sequence (DNA): TGCAGTGCTAGTGCACGGGGTGGCTACACCTTC.